This T cell receptor beta chain was recorded in a study of vaccination effects on CD4 cells after COVID-19. Culture proceeded for about 11 days, and CD4+ T cells were then isolated. Each culture had half its medium swapped for IL-2 medium on days 3 and 7. This CDR3 contains 15 residues. Trimming took 10 bases from V and 0 from J, leaving 19 bases between them. Clones were sequenced by immunoSEQ multiplex PCR, and TCRdb holds only the in-frame ones, with some missing. There are more than 35,000 clones in the sample; 82% occur only once, and 2.9% lies in the top ten. As concerns this clone: As yet, its antigen is unknown.

Whole-study results and caveats: Infection-derived and vaccine-derived clones contracted markedly late after vaccination. There were few convalescent patients in the study and no early post-infection timepoints.

The sequencing here drew on CD4+ T cells from PBMCs cultured without peptide, taken before COVID-19 vaccination. The chain carries TRBV23-1 and TRBJ2-7; D is possibly TRBD1 (6 bases). TRBV23-1 is an ORF, and what it does is uncertain. This TCR came from a human donor who received a COVID-19 vaccine. The CDR3 sequence: CATPDITGISYEQYV. CDR3 sequence (DNA): TGCGCCACCCCCGATATTACAGGGATCTCCTACGAGCAGTACGTC.